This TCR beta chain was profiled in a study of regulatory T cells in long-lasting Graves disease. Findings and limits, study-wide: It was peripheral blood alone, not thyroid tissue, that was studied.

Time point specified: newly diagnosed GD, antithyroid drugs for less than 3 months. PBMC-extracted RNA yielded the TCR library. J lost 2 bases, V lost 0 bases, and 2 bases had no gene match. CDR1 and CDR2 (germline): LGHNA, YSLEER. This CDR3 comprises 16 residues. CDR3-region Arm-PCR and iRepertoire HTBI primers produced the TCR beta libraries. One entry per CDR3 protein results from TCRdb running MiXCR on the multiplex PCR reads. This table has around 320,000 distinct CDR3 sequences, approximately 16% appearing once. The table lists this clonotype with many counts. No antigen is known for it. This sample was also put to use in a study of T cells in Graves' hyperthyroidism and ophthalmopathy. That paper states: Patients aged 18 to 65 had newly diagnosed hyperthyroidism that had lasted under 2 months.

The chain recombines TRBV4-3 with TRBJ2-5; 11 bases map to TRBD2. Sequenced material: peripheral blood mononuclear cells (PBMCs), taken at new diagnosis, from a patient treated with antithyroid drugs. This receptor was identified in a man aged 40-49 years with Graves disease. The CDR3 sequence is CASSQEASGGQETQYF. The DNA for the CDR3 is TGCGCCAGCAGCCAAGAAGCTAGCGGGGGGCAAGAGACCCAGTACTTC.